Listed below are T cell receptor beta chains from one sample, sequenced in a study of OX40 agonist ivuxolimab in advanced cancers. Libraries were prepared by immunoSEQ multiplex PCR; TCRdb keeps only in-frame clonotypes and omits some of them. The sample consists of about 70,000 clones, about nine tenths of them appearing once. Sequences were derived from CD4+ or CD8+ T cells sorted from blood, sampled in a trial of the OX40 agonist ivuxolimab. Receptor source: an adult with an advanced solid tumor such as melanoma, head and neck, liver or kidney cancer. Each CDR3 is given with its conserved first and last residue. The D gene is left open where the match is weak.

d_call: NA; v_call: TRBV21-1; j_call: TRBJ2-5; cdr3_aa: CASEKTGALEETQYF; cdr3_nt: TGTGCCAGCGAAAAGACCGGGGCCCTAGAGGAGACCCAGTACTTC
d_call: NA; v_call: TRBV30; j_call: TRBJ2-2; cdr3_aa: CAWSRGSGELFF; cdr3_nt: TGTGCCTGGAGTAGGGGTTCCGGGGAGCTGTTTTTT
d_call: TRBD2; v_call: TRBV28; j_call: TRBJ2-3; cdr3_aa: CASSFRRLAGGTDTQYF; cdr3_nt: TGTGCCAGCAGTTTCCGGAGACTAGCGGGGGGCACAGATACGCAGTATTTT
d_call: TRBD2; v_call: TRBV28; j_call: TRBJ2-1; cdr3_aa: CASETLPGGTYNEQFF; cdr3_nt: TGTGCCAGCGAGACCCTTCCGGGGGGAACCTACAATGAGCAGTTCTTC
d_call: NA; v_call: TRBV7-8; j_call: TRBJ2-1; cdr3_aa: CASSLFNSLGYNEQFF; cdr3_nt: TGTGCCAGCAGCTTATTCAATTCCCTGGGCTACAATGAGCAGTTCTTC
d_call: TRBD2; v_call: TRBV19; j_call: TRBJ2-7; cdr3_aa: CASSISGGLNSYEQYF; cdr3_nt: TGTGCCAGTAGTATTTCGGGAGGGTTGAATTCCTACGAGCAGTACTTC
d_call: TRBD1; v_call: TRBV7-2; j_call: TRBJ2-7; cdr3_aa: CASSQAGTGPYEQYF; cdr3_nt: TGTGCCAGCAGCCAGGCCGGGACAGGTCCCTACGAGCAGTACTTC
d_call: NA; v_call: TRBV6-6; j_call: TRBJ2-7; cdr3_aa: CASSSSGAGYEQYF; cdr3_nt: TGTGCCAGCAGTTCTTCAGGGGCTGGCTACGAGCAGTACTTC
d_call: NA; v_call: TRBV10-3; j_call: TRBJ1-5; cdr3_aa: CAISESGRGSNQPQHF; cdr3_nt: TGTGCCATCAGTGAGTCGGGGCGGGGGAGCAATCAGCCCCAGCATTTT
d_call: NA; v_call: TRBV2; j_call: TRBJ2-4; cdr3_aa: CASSERTLGAKNIQYF; cdr3_nt: TGTGCCAGCAGTGAAAGGACCTTGGGGGCCAAAAACATTCAGTACTTC
d_call: NA; v_call: TRBV5-1; j_call: TRBJ2-1; cdr3_aa: CASNRDTGGNEQFF; cdr3_nt: TGCGCCAGCAACCGGGACACGGGGGGCAATGAGCAGTTCTTC
d_call: NA; v_call: TRBV29-1; j_call: TRBJ2-1; cdr3_aa: CSAAGLRRFNEQFF; cdr3_nt: TGCAGCGCTGCGGGGCTGCGCCGTTTCAATGAGCAGTTCTTC
d_call: TRBD1; v_call: TRBV19; j_call: TRBJ1-2; cdr3_aa: CASNVGTGESQSYGYTF; cdr3_nt: TGTGCCAGTAATGTCGGGACAGGGGAATCTCAATCTTATGGCTACACCTTC
d_call: TRBD1; v_call: TRBV2; j_call: TRBJ2-1; cdr3_aa: CASSEKISGGPYNEQFF; cdr3_nt: TGTGCCAGCAGTGAAAAGATTTCAGGGGGCCCCTACAATGAGCAGTTCTTC
d_call: NA; v_call: TRBV11-3; j_call: TRBJ2-7; cdr3_aa: CASSPLYRDEQYF; cdr3_nt: TGTGCCAGCAGCCCATTGTACAGGGACGAGCAGTACTTC
d_call: NA; v_call: TRBV27; j_call: TRBJ1-6; cdr3_aa: CASSLSPGTGRSPLHF; cdr3_nt: TGTGCCAGCAGTTTATCCCCGGGGACGGGTCGATCACCCCTCCACTTT
d_call: NA; v_call: TRBV4-1; j_call: TRBJ2-7; cdr3_aa: CASSQGGEGGVYEQYF; cdr3_nt: TGCGCCAGCAGCCAAGGTGGAGAGGGGGGCGTATACGAGCAGTACTTC
d_call: TRBD1; v_call: TRBV19; j_call: TRBJ2-3; cdr3_aa: CASSIRGTAFYTDTQYF; cdr3_nt: TGTGCCAGTAGTATCCGAGGGACAGCTTTTTACACAGATACGCAGTATTTT
d_call: TRBD1; v_call: TRBV2; j_call: TRBJ1-5; cdr3_aa: CASTPTGDSNQPQHF; cdr3_nt: TGTGCCAGCACCCCGACAGGGGATAGCAATCAGCCCCAGCATTTT
d_call: NA; v_call: TRBV28; j_call: TRBJ1-2; cdr3_aa: CASSLTEYGYTF; cdr3_nt: TGTGCCAGCAGTTTAACGGAATATGGCTACACCTTC
d_call: NA; v_call: TRBV11-2; j_call: TRBJ1-6; cdr3_aa: CASSLGGDYPRISTPLHF; cdr3_nt: TGTGCCAGCAGCTTAGGGGGGGACTACCCCAGGATTTCCACACCCCTCCACTTT
d_call: NA; v_call: TRBV5-1; j_call: TRBJ2-3; cdr3_aa: CASTDTGGTPDTQYF; cdr3_nt: TGCGCCAGCACCGACACGGGGGGCACCCCAGATACGCAGTATTTT
d_call: NA; v_call: TRBV4-2; j_call: TRBJ1-5; cdr3_aa: CASSQDWYPGVGGNQPQHF; cdr3_nt: TGTGCCAGCAGCCAAGATTGGTACCCTGGAGTGGGTGGCAATCAGCCCCAGCATTTT
d_call: NA; v_call: TRBV2; j_call: TRBJ1-1; cdr3_aa: CASSSRGTKNTEAFF; cdr3_nt: TGTGCCAGCAGTTCCAGGGGTACGAAGAACACTGAAGCTTTCTTT
d_call: NA; v_call: TRBV4-2; j_call: TRBJ2-2; cdr3_aa: CASSQDLQVSGELFF; cdr3_nt: TGTGCCAGCAGCCAAGATTTGCAGGTCAGCGGGGAGCTGTTTTTT
d_call: NA; v_call: TRBV29-1; j_call: TRBJ1-4; cdr3_aa: CSVAFGPSNEKLFF; cdr3_nt: TGCAGCGTTGCGTTTGGGCCCAGTAATGAAAAACTGTTTTTT
d_call: NA; v_call: TRBV7-3; j_call: TRBJ1-2; cdr3_aa: CASSPDPGTVYGYTF; cdr3_nt: TGTGCCAGCAGCCCCGATCCCGGGACCGTCTATGGCTACACCTTC
d_call: NA; v_call: TRBV4-2; j_call: TRBJ2-5; cdr3_aa: CASSQMGGGAETQYF; cdr3_nt: TGTGCCAGCAGCCAGATGGGGGGTGGGGCGGAGACCCAGTACTTC
d_call: NA; v_call: TRBV29-1; j_call: TRBJ1-1; cdr3_aa: CSVGAGRDTEAFF; cdr3_nt: TGCAGCGTTGGGGCAGGGAGGGACACTGAAGCTTTCTTT
d_call: TRBD1; v_call: TRBV7-9; j_call: TRBJ1-1; cdr3_aa: CASSVPQGVMNTEAFF; cdr3_nt: TGTGCCAGCAGCGTACCCCAGGGGGTCATGAACACTGAAGCTTTCTTT
d_call: TRBD2; v_call: TRBV11-3; j_call: TRBJ2-1; cdr3_aa: CASSLDSTSGGFEQFF; cdr3_nt: TGTGCCAGCAGCTTAGATTCGACTAGCGGGGGGTTTGAGCAGTTCTTC
d_call: TRBD1; v_call: TRBV7-8; j_call: TRBJ1-2; cdr3_aa: CASSLAAGGDGYTF; cdr3_nt: TGTGCCAGCAGCTTAGCGGCAGGGGGCGATGGCTACACCTTC
d_call: TRBD1; v_call: TRBV15; j_call: TRBJ1-1; cdr3_aa: CATTGTGEAFF; cdr3_nt: TGTGCCACCACCGGGACAGGGGAAGCTTTCTTT
d_call: NA; v_call: TRBV5-1; j_call: TRBJ1-4; cdr3_aa: CASSLFGGEQEKLFF; cdr3_nt: TGCGCCAGCAGCTTGTTCGGGGGAGAGCAAGAAAAACTGTTTTTT
d_call: NA; v_call: TRBV5-1; j_call: TRBJ1-4; cdr3_aa: CATSEGGAGEKLFF; cdr3_nt: TGCGCCACTTCCGAAGGGGGGGCTGGTGAAAAACTGTTTTTT